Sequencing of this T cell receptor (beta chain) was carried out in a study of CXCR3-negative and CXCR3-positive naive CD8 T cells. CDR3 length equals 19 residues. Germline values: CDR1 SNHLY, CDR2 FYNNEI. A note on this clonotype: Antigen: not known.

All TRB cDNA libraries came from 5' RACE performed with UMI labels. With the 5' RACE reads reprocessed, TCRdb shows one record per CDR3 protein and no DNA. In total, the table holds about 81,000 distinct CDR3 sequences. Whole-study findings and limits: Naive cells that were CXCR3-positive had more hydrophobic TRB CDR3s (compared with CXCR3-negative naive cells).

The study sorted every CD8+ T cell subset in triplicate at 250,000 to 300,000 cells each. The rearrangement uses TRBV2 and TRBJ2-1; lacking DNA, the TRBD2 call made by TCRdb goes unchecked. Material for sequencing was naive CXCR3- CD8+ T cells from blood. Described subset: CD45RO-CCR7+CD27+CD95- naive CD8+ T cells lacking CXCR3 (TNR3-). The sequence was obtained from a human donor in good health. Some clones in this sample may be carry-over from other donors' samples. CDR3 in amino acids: CASIIGTREAPGDLNEQFF. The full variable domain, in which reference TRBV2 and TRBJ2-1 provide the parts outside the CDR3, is EPEVTQTPSHQVTQMGQEVILRCVPISNHLYFYWYRQILGQKVEFLVSFYNNEISEKSEIFDDQFSVERPDGSNFTLKIRSTKLEDSAMYFCASIIGTREAPGDLNEQFFGPGTRLTVL.